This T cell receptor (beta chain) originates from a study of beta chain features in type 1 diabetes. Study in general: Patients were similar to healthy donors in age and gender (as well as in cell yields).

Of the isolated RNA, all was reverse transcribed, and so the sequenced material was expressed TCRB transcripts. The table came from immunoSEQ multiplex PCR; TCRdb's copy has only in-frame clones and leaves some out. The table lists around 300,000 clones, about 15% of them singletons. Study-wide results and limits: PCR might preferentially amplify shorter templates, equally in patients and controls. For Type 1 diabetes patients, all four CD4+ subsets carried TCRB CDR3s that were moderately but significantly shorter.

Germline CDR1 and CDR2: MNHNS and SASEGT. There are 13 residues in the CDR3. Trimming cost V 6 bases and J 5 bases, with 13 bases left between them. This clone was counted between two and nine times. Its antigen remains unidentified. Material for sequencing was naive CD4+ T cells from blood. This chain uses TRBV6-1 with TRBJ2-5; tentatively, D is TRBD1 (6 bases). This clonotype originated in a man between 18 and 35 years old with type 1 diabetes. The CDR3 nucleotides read TGTGCCAGCAGGTGGGGGCGCCTTGAGACCCAGTACTTC. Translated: CASRWGRLETQYF.